The text below deals with one TCR beta chain. The antigen remains unidentified. In the naive CD8 group, cells lacked CD45RO and were positively selected for CCR7, so terminally differentiated effector memory CD45RA+ cells were left out. These data originate in a study of shared clonotypes between healthy human individuals. Study context: Donors consisted of a couple of women and three men between 18 and 49.

The study ran the assay at deep level. When replicate PCRs were run on sorted subsets, they used 200 ng DNA, about 31,000 T cell genomes. The assay was immunoSEQ multiplex PCR, and TCRdb's table has in-frame clones only and misses some. The sample holds about 2.1 million clones, around 93% seen once. The CDR3 has 14 amino acids. From germline, CDR1 is MNHEY and CDR2 SMNVEV (reference sequence). V was clipped by 10 bases and J by 6 bases; unmatched bases: 14. General study findings and limits: Sampling used blood alone; tissue repertoires probably differ.

The sequenced sample was naive CD8+ T cells from PBMCs. The V gene is TRBV27, the J gene TRBJ2-7, with 8 bases aligning to TRBD1. This receptor was identified in a man aged 18-30 years in good health. Some clones in this sample may be carry-over from other donors' samples. CDR3 sequence: CATQLGQGFGEQYF. The CDR3 nucleotides read TGTGCCACCCAACTCGGACAGGGATTCGGCGAGCAGTACTTC.